In its sample, the clone carrying this T cell receptor (beta chain) was seen once. The record originates from a study of cytomegalovirus exposure and HLA in healthy donors. Study context: Some 80 million unique TCR sequences came from HLA-typed donors in an early release.

V dropped 4 bases and J dropped 4 bases, with 9 bases sitting between them. The CDR3 has 13 amino acids. Germline CDR1 is LNHDA and CDR2 is SQIVND (reference sequence). PCR primers comprised 60 Vbeta and 13 Jbeta primers. In the original analysis: In a later analysis, of around 85 million unique beta chains, roughly 9.9 million appeared in at least two donors. Profiled with immunoSEQ multiplex PCR; TCRdb holds only in-frame clones, not every one. Clone size and the V and J calls come from that table; the DNA yielded D and trimming. The table records approximately 190,000 clones, approximately 80% of them present only once.

The rearrangement uses TRBV19 and TRBJ2-3; D unresolved. The source of this sequence is a woman in her forties or fifties in good health and CMV-seropositive. The sequencing input was PBMCs. CDR3 sequence reads: CASSTPGSDTQYF. The DNA of the CDR3 is TGTGCCAGTAGTACTCCAGGATCAGATACGCAGTATTTT.